Sequencing of this T cell receptor (beta chain) was carried out in a study of T cell repertoires in cytomegalovirus infection. Comments on this clonotype: Its antigen is as yet unknown.

TCRdb independently ran MiXCR on the reads; one entry per CDR3 protein. The table has 150,000 or so distinct CDR3 sequences, approximately 17% seen once; the top ten hold roughly 20%. Study-level points and caveats: The response measured ex vivo was dominated by TCR beta clonotypes (HLA-C-restricted and CMV-specific).

The CDR3 length is 15 residues. Germline loops: CDR1 SGHAT, CDR2 FQNNGV. V shed 1 base and J shed 2 bases, with 12 bases lying between them. V gene TRBV11-2 combines with J gene TRBJ2-7; D is ambiguous. The receptor comes from a human donor in good health (CMV status not recorded). Some clones in this sample may be carry-over from other donors' samples. The specimen sequenced was CD8+ T cells from PBMCs. CDR3 amino acids: CASSLGAGRTYEQYF. The CDR3 DNA follows: TGTGCCAGCAGCTTAGGTGCCGGCAGAACCTACGAGCAGTACTTC.